The 32 T cell receptor beta chains reported below all come from one sample, sequenced in a study of blood T cell repertoires in COVID-19 (TCRdb year 2020). Library creation used the immunoSEQ multiplex PCR assay. TCRdb took this table from immuneACCESS and kept in-frame rearrangements with V and J called. Such tables lack part of the clones; where checked against another copy, unresolved V genes explain under half of the gap, and the rest is unexplained. The sample has about 81,000 clones on record, around 91% of them singletons. Under 2% of the sample comes from the top ten. Sequencing used peripheral blood. The origin of the receptors is a woman aged 50 to 60 in a cohort sampled during active COVID-19.

The genes are TRBV6-6 and TRBJ1-1; 8 positions match TRBD1. V was clipped by 7 bases and J by 5 bases; unmatched bases: 15. The CDR3 contains 16 residues. Germline V gene data show CDR1 as MNHNY and CDR2 as SVGAGI (reference sequence). This chain's CDR3 is CASTPGQGGSRTEAFF. The DNA for the CDR3 is TGTGCCAGCACCCCCGGACAGGGAGGGAGTCGGACTGAAGCTTTCTTT.

The rearrangement joins TRBV3-1 (or the pseudogene TRBV3-2) to TRBJ2-1; 11 bases agree with TRBD2. Trimming at V came to 2 bases and at J to 10 bases, leaving 7 bases not matched to a gene. The CDR3 spans 15 residues. Germline V gene sequence: CDR1 LGHDT, CDR2 YNNKEL (reference sequence). CDR3 DNA sequence: TGTGCCAGCAGCCAACGACTAGCGGGATCTGGCGAGCAGTTCTTC. Its protein product is CASSQRLAGSGEQFF.

V is TRBV4-2 and J is TRBJ2-5, with D uncertain. CDR3 length: 11 amino acids. Germline CDR1 and CDR2: LGHNA and YNFKEQ. The V gene lost 0 bases and the J gene lost 7 bases, with 3 bases spanning the gap. The DNA of the CDR3 is TGTGCCAGCAGCCAAGATAGGACCCAGTACTTC. Residues: CASSQDRTQYF.

The chain employs TRBV24-1 and TRBJ2-7; 11 nucleotides line up with TRBD1. J was trimmed by 6 bases and V by 4 bases; bases with no gene match: 10. The germline gives CDR1 KGHDR, CDR2 SFDVKD. The CDR3 length is 16 residues. Written as DNA, the CDR3 is TGTGCCACCAGTGACCCATCGGGACAGGGGGGTCCCGAGCAGTACTTC. Translated, it gives CATSDPSGQGGPEQYF.

The chain has TRBV12-5 and TRBJ1-6, with D unresolved. CDR1 is LGHNT and CDR2 is FRNRAP in the germline V gene. With 7 bases removed from V and 7 bases from J, the gap between germline ends came to 14 bases. The CDR3 consists of 14 residues. DNA for the CDR3: TGTGCTAGTGTCGAGGGTCCCATGAATTCACCCCTCCACTTT. This gives the protein CASVEGPMNSPLHF.

V is TRBV6-1 and J is TRBJ1-5; D gene uncertain. Germline V CDR1 and CDR2: MNHNS, SASEGT. Trimming stripped 1 base from V and 2 bases from J, with 12 bases between. The CDR3 runs to 16 residues. The CDR3 protein is CASSEGMILGNQPQHF. CDR3 sequence (DNA): TGTGCCAGCAGTGAAGGGATGATCCTAGGCAATCAGCCCCAGCATTTT.

The chain joins TRBV18 to TRBJ2-1; TRBD2 aligns across 7 bases. Trimming cost V 2 bases and J 1 base; bases outside gene matches: 8. The germline V gene has CDR1 KGHSH and CDR2 LQKENI. The CDR3 is made up of 17 amino acids. CDR3 bases: TGTGCCAGCTCACCATGGGAGGGTGGGTCGTCCTACAATGAGCAGTTCTTC. Translated, it gives CASSPWEGGSSYNEQFF.

This sequence joins TRBV5-4 and TRBJ2-2; D uncertain. The ends were cut back, 3 bases at V and 1 base at J, with 4 bases in the middle. Germline CDR1 reads SGHNT; CDR2 reads YYREEE (reference sequence). The CDR3 spans 13 residues. The CDR3 here is CASSSGNTGELFF. Here the CDR3 DNA reads TGTGCCAGCAGCTCGGGGAACACCGGGGAGCTGTTTTTT. Variable domain in full (rest from reference TRBV5-4 and TRBJ2-2): ETGVTQSPTHLIKTRGQQVTLRCSSQSGHNTVSWYQQALGQGPQFIFQYYREEENGRGNFPPRFSGLQFPNYSSELNVNALELDDSALYLCASSSGNTGELFFGEGSRLTVL.

The chain has TRBV6-2 or TRBV6-3 and TRBJ1-3; D is uncertain. The CDR3 extends over 16 amino acids. Trimming left V 0 bases short and J 5 bases short, with 14 bases between. Germline assignment: CDR1 MNHEY and CDR2 SVGEGT. DNA of the CDR3: TGTGCCAGCAGTTACTCGAACGTTGGAGACCGAAACACCATATATTTT. It specifies CASSYSNVGDRNTIYF.

The chain combines TRBV3-1 (or the pseudogene TRBV3-2) with TRBJ2-6; D not resolved. Per germline, CDR1 LGHDT and CDR2 YNNKEL (reference sequence). CDR3 length: 15 amino acids. V lost 0 bases and J lost 4, with 7 bases in between. The CDR3 nucleotides are TGTGCCAGCAGCCAAGACGTATCCGGGGCCAACGTCCTGACTTTC. This translates into CASSQDVSGANVLTF.

This clone was detected only a few times. The V gene is TRBV15, the J gene TRBJ2-1; TRBD2 matches 11 bases. With V trimmed by 3 bases and J by 8 bases, 6 bases remained unmatched. The length of the CDR3 is 15 residues. Germline V gene sequence: CDR1 LNHNV, CDR2 YYDKDF (reference sequence). The CDR3: CATSSSTSGVDEQFF. In nucleotides, the CDR3 is TGTGCCACCAGCAGTTCGACTAGCGGGGTAGATGAGCAGTTCTTC.

The rearrangement joins TRBV21-1 to TRBJ2-3; TRBD1, the table's D call, was not compared with the DNA. TRBV21-1 is labeled a pseudogene. The CDR3 loop spans 15 amino acids. The CDR3 is CASSKVGRIRDTQYF. The CDR3 DNA follows: TGTGCCAGCAGCAAAGTGGGCAGGATTAGGGATACGCAGTATTTT.

The chain couples TRBV27 to TRBJ2-7; tentatively, D is TRBD2 (6 bases). V gave up 5 bases and J gave up 2 bases, with 13 bases separating them. Germline CDR1 is MNHEY and CDR2 is SMNVEV (reference sequence). The CDR3 contains 14 residues. CDR3 DNA sequence: TGTGCCAGCAGTCCCGGGGCGGGGACCTACGAGCAGTACTTC. This encodes CASSPGAGTYEQYF.

A single count supports this clone. The V gene is TRBV6-5, the J gene TRBJ2-7; tentative D call: TRBD1 (6 bases). Germline values: CDR1 MNHEY, CDR2 SVGAGI. The CDR3 has 14 residues. The ends were cut back, 6 bases at V and 4 bases at J, with 16 bases in the middle. The CDR3 sequence is CASSRDTAGYEQYF. The CDR3 nucleotides are TGTGCCAGCAGCCGGGACACTGCTGGATACGAGCAGTACTTC.

The chain joins TRBV29-1 to TRBJ2-3, with D uncertain. CDR3 length equals 11 residues. The germline gives CDR1 SQVTM, CDR2 ANQGSEA. The V end lost 5 bases, the J end lost 6 bases, and 9 bases lay between the germline ends. The CDR3 protein is CSVSTTDTQYF. The CDR3 DNA follows: TGCAGCGTTTCTACCACGGATACGCAGTATTTT.

The chain combines TRBV27 with TRBJ2-3; 9 nucleotides align to TRBD2. From germline, CDR1 is MNHEY and CDR2 SMNVEV (reference sequence). The J segment lost 4 bases and the V segment lost 3 bases, leaving 8 bases of the junction unmatched. The CDR3 contains 16 residues. CDR3: CASSFLSSGRPDTQYF. The CDR3 nucleotides are TGTGCCAGCAGTTTCCTGAGTAGCGGGAGACCAGATACGCAGTATTTT.

The chain couples TRBV3-1 (or the pseudogene TRBV3-2) to TRBJ2-7; 8 bases map to TRBD2. J gave up 7 bases and V 1 base, and 6 bases lay outside the gene matches. The CDR3 totals 14 residues. The V gene's germline CDR1 is LGHDT and CDR2 YNNKEL (reference sequence). The CDR3 reads CASSQGGGTREQYF. CDR3 nucleotide sequence: TGTGCCAGCAGCCAAGGCGGGGGGACTAGGGAGCAGTACTTC.

This chain uses TRBV7-9 with TRBJ1-1; TRBD1 matches at 10 bases. The V gene's germline CDR1 is SEHNR and CDR2 FQNEAQ (reference sequence). This CDR3 is 15 amino acids long. V lost 5 bases to trimming and J lost 6 bases; unmatched junction nucleotides: 9. Here the CDR3 reads CASSPGQGDVAEAFF. For the CDR3, the DNA is TGTGCCAGCAGCCCAGGACAGGGGGACGTTGCTGAAGCTTTCTTT.

The V gene is TRBV25-1, the J gene TRBJ2-1; 10 bases match TRBD2. V was pared by 5 bases and J by 5 bases, with 6 bases of the junction left unmatched. The germline gives CDR1 MGHDK, CDR2 SYGVNS. The CDR3 extends over 15 amino acids. Here the CDR3 reads CASSLLLAGNNEQFF. CDR3 nucleotides: TGTGCCAGCAGTCTTTTACTAGCGGGGAACAATGAGCAGTTCTTC.

The chain combines TRBV4-1 with TRBJ2-7; 7 bases fit TRBD2. V shed 2 bases and J 3 bases; nucleotides not matched to a gene: 13. The CDR3 sequence is 17 residues long. From germline, CDR1 is MGHRA and CDR2 YSYEKL. DNA of the CDR3: TGCGCCAGCAGCCAAACCTACGCGGGAGTGATGAACTACGAGCAGTACTTC. Translating it yields CASSQTYAGVMNYEQYF.

This clone was counted a single time. The chain has TRBV28 and TRBJ1-6; 7 positions agree with TRBD1. The CDR3 is 14 residues long. The germline V gene has CDR1 MDHEN and CDR2 SYDVKM. V shed 6 bases, J shed 6 bases, and the junction held 5 bases outside the gene matches. CDR3 nucleotide sequence: TGTGCCAGCAGGACCGGGACAGTTAATTCACCCCTCCACTTT. Its protein is CASRTGTVNSPLHF.

V is TRBV27 and J is TRBJ2-1; D might be TRBD2 (7 bases). This CDR3 has 15 amino acids. The germline CDR1 and CDR2 sequences are MNHEY and SMNVEV (reference sequence). V was trimmed by 2 bases and J by 2 bases, leaving 10 bases between them. In DNA form, the CDR3 reads TGTGCCAGCAGTTTAACAGGGAGGGCCTACAATGAGCAGTTCTTC. Protein: CASSLTGRAYNEQFF.

This clone showed up just once. The chain joins TRBV7-2 to TRBJ1-5, with D possibly being TRBD1 (6 bases). V was pared by 6 bases and J by 2 bases, with 14 bases between. This CDR3 is 15 amino acids long. Germline values: CDR1 SGHTA, CDR2 FQGNSA. CDR3 protein: CASSLGGARNQPQHF. In DNA form, the CDR3 reads TGTGCCAGCAGTCTAGGGGGGGCCCGCAATCAGCCCCAGCATTTT.

J is TRBJ2-5 and V is TRBV28, with D perhaps matching TRBD2 (7 bases). The CDR3 spans 15 residues. V lost 6 bases and J lost 4, with 18 bases in between. Germline values: CDR1 MDHEN, CDR2 SYDVKM. The CDR3 loop is CASSPSRGGGETQYF. CDR3 coding DNA: TGTGCCAGCAGCCCTTCTCGGGGAGGGGGAGAGACCCAGTACTTC.

The chain links TRBV3-1 (or the pseudogene TRBV3-2) to TRBJ2-5; 10 bases are a match to TRBD1. CDR3 length: 15 residues. J gave up 5 bases and V 1 base, and 4 bases lay outside the gene matches. In germline, CDR1 is LGHDT, CDR2 YNNKEL (reference sequence). As DNA, the CDR3 is TGTGCCAGCAGCCAAGGACAGGGGGCAGGTGAGACCCAGTACTTC. It yields the protein CASSQGQGAGETQYF.

This chain links TRBV24-1 with TRBJ2-2; a possible D gene is TRBD1 (6 bases). The CDR3 spans 16 residues. Per the germline V gene, CDR1 is KGHDR and CDR2 is SFDVKD. Trimming pared 3 bases from V and 8 bases from J, leaving 18 bases between. The CDR3 loop reads CATSDDSSGTPGELFF. The CDR3 DNA reads as TGTGCCACCAGTGATGATTCGTCCGGGACACCGGGGGAGCTGTTTTTT.

This rearrangement joins TRBV4-2 to TRBJ2-1; possible D gene TRBD2, 5 bases. Between the trimmed V and J ends, which lost 8 bases and 4 bases, there was a span of 12 bases. The germline V gene has CDR1 LGHNA and CDR2 YNFKEQ. CDR3 length: 13 residues. CDR3 bases: TGTGCCAGCGGACGGACTGAATACAATGAGCAGTTCTTC. Protein product: CASGRTEYNEQFF.

The CDR3 DNA sequence: TGTGCCAGCAAAAACGGGGCAGGGGCTAACTATGGCTACACCTTC. It encodes CASKNGAGANYGYTF. V gene TRBV6-5 combines with J gene TRBJ1-2; TRBD1 is a possible D gene (6 bases). V gave up 7 bases and J gave up 0 bases, with 15 bases separating them. This CDR3 region has 15 residues. Germline lookup yields CDR1 MNHEY and CDR2 SVGAGI.

Concerning this clone itself: Germline and junction disagree at one end, which may indicate a read error. This chain joins TRBV7-7 and TRBJ2-3, with 9 bases lining up with TRBD2. Germline V gives CDR1 SSHAT, CDR2 FNYEAQ (reference sequence). CDR3 length: 15 amino acids. The CDR3: CASSPAGGGTDTQYF. CDR3 nucleotides: TGTGCTAGCAGCCCAGCGGGGGGCGGCACAGATACGCAGTATTTT.

The sample holds a few counts of this clone. The chain combines TRBV3-1 (or the pseudogene TRBV3-2) with TRBJ1-6; D might be TRBD1 (5 bases). The CDR3 extends over 14 amino acids. V lost 3 bases, J lost 7 bases, and 10 bases lay in between. From germline, CDR1 is LGHDT and CDR2 YNNKEL (reference sequence). The CDR3 region is CASSQRQTNSPLHF. In nucleotides, the CDR3 is TGTGCCAGCAGCCAGAGACAGACGAATTCACCCCTCCACTTT.

J is TRBJ2-2 and V is TRBV29-1, with D possibly being TRBD1 (5 bases). The length of the CDR3 is 14 residues. The germline V gene has CDR1 SQVTM and CDR2 ANQGSEA. Trimming removed 5 bases at V and 4 bases at J, with 14 bases between. CDR3 sequence: CSVTGPLSTGELFF. The CDR3 DNA follows: TGCAGCGTTACAGGACCTTTGAGCACCGGGGAGCTGTTTTTT.

This clone appeared a single time. V is TRBV7-8 and J is TRBJ1-6; tentatively, D is TRBD1 (6 bases). Germline loops: CDR1 SGHVS, CDR2 FQNEAQ. V was cut by 0 bases and J by 7 bases, with 10 bases left in between. CDR3 length equals 15 residues. The CDR3: CASSLAIGQNSPLHF. The DNA for the CDR3 is TGTGCCAGCAGCTTAGCTATCGGACAGAATTCACCCCTCCACTTT.